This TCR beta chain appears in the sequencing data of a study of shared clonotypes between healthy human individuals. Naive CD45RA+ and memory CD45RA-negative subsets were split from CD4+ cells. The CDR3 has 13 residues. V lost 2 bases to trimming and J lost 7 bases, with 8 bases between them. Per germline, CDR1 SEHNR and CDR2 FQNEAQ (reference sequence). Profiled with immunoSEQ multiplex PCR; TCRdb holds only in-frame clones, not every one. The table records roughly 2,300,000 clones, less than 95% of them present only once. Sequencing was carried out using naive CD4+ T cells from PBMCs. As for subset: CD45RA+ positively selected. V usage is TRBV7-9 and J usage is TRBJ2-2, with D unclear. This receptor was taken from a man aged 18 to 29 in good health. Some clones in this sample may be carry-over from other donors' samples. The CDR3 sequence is CASSLFADGELFF. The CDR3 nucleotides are TGTGCCAGCAGCTTATTTGCAGACGGGGAGCTGTTTTTT.